This is a list of T cell receptor beta chains from one sample in a study of blood T cell repertoires in COVID-19. Repertoires were generated with immunoSEQ multiplex PCR, while TCRdb's copy carries only in-frame clones and drops some. The sample lists approximately 220,000 clones; approximately 80% were seen once. Sample: peripheral blood. These receptors were obtained from a woman aged 70 to 79 with acute or convalescent COVID-19. Each CDR3 is given with its conserved first and last residue. Fields, in order: V gene, clone size, D gene, J gene, CDR3 DNA, CDR3 protein. D genes are given only for firm matches. Clone size appears in some rows only: once, few, many, or a class for an expanded clone.

V: TRBV5-6; size: .; D: .; J: TRBJ1-6; DNA: TGTGCCAGCAAAGCAGGGACTTCCTATAATTCACCCCTCCACTTT; CDR3: CASKAGTSYNSPLHF
V: TRBV7-9; size: .; D: .; J: TRBJ1-3; DNA: TGTGCCAGCAGCTTGGTTCGGTCTATCTCTGGAAACACCATATATTTT; CDR3: CASSLVRSISGNTIYF
V: TRBV3-1/TRBV3-2; size: .; D: TRBD2; J: TRBJ2-5; DNA: TGTGCCAGCAGCCAAGAAGCGGGGCGGGGGGCCCAAGAGACCCAGTACTTC; CDR3: CASSQEAGRGAQETQYF
V: TRBV19; size: few; D: TRBD1; J: TRBJ1-3; DNA: TGTGCCAGTAGTAAAATGGGACAGCTCTCTGGAAACACCATATATTTT; CDR3: CASSKMGQLSGNTIYF
V: TRBV18; size: .; D: .; J: TRBJ1-2; DNA: TGTGCCAGCTCCACCCCCCAGGGAAACTCTAACTATGGCTACACCTTC; CDR3: CASSTPQGNSNYGYTF
V: TRBV7-9; size: .; D: .; J: TRBJ2-3; DNA: TGTGCCAGCAGCTTAGGACCCTTGGAGACAGATACGCAGTATTTT; CDR3: CASSLGPLETDTQYF
V: TRBV4-2; size: .; D: TRBD2; J: TRBJ2-1; DNA: TGTGCCAGCAGCACCGGGGGGGGGCTATCTGCCCCTTTTAAGCAGTTCTTC; CDR3: CASSTGGGLSAPFKQFF
V: TRBV5-6; size: .; D: .; J: TRBJ1-1; DNA: TGTGCCAGCAGCTTTGGGCAGACACTGAACACTGAAGCTTTCTTT; CDR3: CASSFGQTLNTEAFF
V: TRBV6-4; size: .; D: TRBD1; J: TRBJ1-5; DNA: TGTGCCAGCAGTGCTCGGGCCCGACAGGGTCACCATCAGCCCCAGCATTTT; CDR3: CASSARARQGHHQPQHF
V: TRBV6-5; size: .; D: TRBD1; J: TRBJ1-4; DNA: TGTGCCAGCAGTTCCGGGACAGGGGAGGAAAAACTGTTTTTT; CDR3: CASSSGTGEEKLFF
V: TRBV28; size: few; D: .; J: TRBJ2-7; DNA: TGTGCCAGCAGTCCCTGGCTGTCCCCCGCCTACGAGCAGTACTTC; CDR3: CASSPWLSPAYEQYF
V: TRBV4-1; size: .; D: .; J: TRBJ2-5; DNA: TGCGCCAGCAGCCAAGGGGTTGCGGGGGCAGGAGAGACCCAGTACTTC; CDR3: CASSQGVAGAGETQYF
V: TRBV6-6; size: once; D: .; J: TRBJ1-4; DNA: TGTGCCACCAGGGACACTCCTAATGAAAAACTGTTTTTT; CDR3: CATRDTPNEKLFF
V: TRBV3-1/TRBV3-2; size: .; D: .; J: TRBJ2-1; DNA: TGTGCCAGCAGCCAAGATCAGGCCACAGGAAACAATGAGCAGTTCTTC; CDR3: CASSQDQATGNNEQFF
V: TRBV5-1; size: few; D: .; J: TRBJ2-3; DNA: TGCGCCAGCTACCTGTCGGGTATCACAGATACGCAGTATTTT; CDR3: CASYLSGITDTQYF
V: TRBV5-4; size: .; D: .; J: TRBJ1-2; DNA: TGTGCCAGCAGCCCCGGGGGAGCCTTTTATGGCTACACCTTC; CDR3: CASSPGGAFYGYTF
V: TRBV7-6; size: .; D: .; J: TRBJ1-2; DNA: TGTGCCAGCAGCTTAACCCCGATGACAGGTCCGCTCTCCTATGGCTACACCTTC; CDR3: CASSLTPMTGPLSYGYTF
V: TRBV28; size: .; D: TRBD1; J: TRBJ1-2; DNA: TGTGCCAGCAGTCCACCCCCGGGACAGGGGGGCTACACCTTC; CDR3: CASSPPPGQGGYTF
V: TRBV5-1; size: .; D: TRBD1; J: TRBJ1-2; DNA: TGCGCCAGCAGCTTGGCCACCCTTCCCCAGGGGGTAGATGGCTACACCTTC; CDR3: CASSLATLPQGVDGYTF
V: TRBV10-3; size: .; D: .; J: TRBJ1-2; DNA: TGTGCCATCAGTCTTGACTCCTATGGCTACACCTTC; CDR3: CAISLDSYGYTF